Each of the 24 T cell receptor beta chains below was sequenced from the same sample in a study of T cell changes during pregnancy in multiple sclerosis. Sequencing was performed with immunoSEQ multiplex PCR; in TCRdb, only in-frame clones are kept and a portion is missing. The top ten hold around 2.8% of the sample, which has approximately 58,000 clones, around 92% seen once. The starting material was peripheral blood, obtained in the second trimester of pregnancy. The receptor set was obtained from a female donor in good health, enrolled as a control in a pregnancy study.

DNA for the CDR3: TGCAGCGTTGAGGGGGGTATTACCCTACCGTCCTACAATGAGCAGTTCTTC. Translated: CSVEGGITLPSYNEQFF. The rearrangement joins TRBV29-1 to TRBJ2-1, with D possibly being TRBD2 (6 bases). The CDR3 loop spans 17 amino acids. V shed 3 bases and J shed 1 base, with 19 bases lying between them. The germline V gene encodes CDR1 SQVTM and CDR2 ANQGSEA.

This clone was counted between two and nine times. This chain connects TRBV10-2 to TRBJ1-6; tentative D call: TRBD1 (6 bases). Germline CDR1 is WSHSY and CDR2 is SAAADI. The CDR3 is made up of 13 amino acids. V lost 10 bases and J 7 bases, leaving 14 bases between the germline ends. This CDR3 is CATRGSGNSPLHF. The CDR3, as DNA: TGCGCCACCAGGGGATCGGGAAATTCACCCCTCCACTTT.

The V call is TRBV6-1, the J call TRBJ2-7; maybe TRBD1 (5 bases). V gave up 1 base and J gave up 2 bases, with 12 bases separating them. CDR1 MNHNS and CDR2 SASEGT come from the germline V gene. This CDR3 is built from 15 residues. For the CDR3, the DNA is TGTGCCAGCAGTGAAGGTACAAGGGGCCCCTACGAGCAGTACTTC. Translating gives CASSEGTRGPYEQYF.

The CDR3: CASSQERGSGDVAKNIQYF. In DNA form, the CDR3 reads TGCGCCAGCAGCCAAGAGAGAGGTAGCGGAGACGTAGCCAAAAACATTCAGTACTTC. This chain uses TRBV4-3 with TRBJ2-4; D may be TRBD2 (6 bases). The CDR3 totals 19 residues. The V and J ends lost 0 bases and 0 bases respectively, with 18 bases between them. Germline CDR1 LGHNA, CDR2 YSLEER.

The gene calls are TRBV9 and TRBJ2-5; possible D gene TRBD2, 5 bases. The germline V gene has CDR1 SGDLS and CDR2 YYNGEE. Trimming shortened V by 4 bases and J by 5 bases, and 18 bases separated the two germline ends. The CDR3 covers 15 residues. The CDR3 DNA sequence: TGTGCCAGCAGCACCCGGCCGGGGATAGGGGAGACCCAGTACTTC. Its protein product is CASSTRPGIGETQYF.

The chain uses TRBV7-9 and TRBJ2-7, with 8 bases that match TRBD1. The ends lost 5 bases at V and 6 bases at J; junction bases unmatched: 3. CDR1 is SEHNR, CDR2 FQNEAQ, per germline (reference sequence). The CDR3 runs to 12 residues. The CDR3 DNA reads as TGTGCCAGCAGCCGGACAGGGCTCGAGCAGTACTTC. Translating gives CASSRTGLEQYF.

The chain couples TRBV5-6 to TRBJ2-4; possibly TRBD2 for D (7 bases). The V end was cut by 4 bases, the J end by 7 bases, with 18 bases between. The V gene's germline CDR1 is SGHDT and CDR2 YYEEEE. This CDR3 has 15 residues. The CDR3 here is CASSLIGGADNIQYF. The CDR3 DNA sequence: TGTGCCAGCAGCCTAATAGGGGGGGCCGATAACATTCAGTACTTC.

The chain combines TRBV7-8 with TRBJ1-5; the match to TRBD1 covers 7 bases. Looked up from germline, CDR1 is SGHVS and CDR2 is FQNEAQ. The CDR3 contains 17 residues. Germline trimming cut 5 bases from V and 11 bases from J; bases unmatched to any gene: 21. Here the CDR3 reads CASSLNSGITGAITQHF. The CDR3 bases are TGTGCCAGCAGCCTTAACTCCGGCATCACAGGGGCCATAACCCAGCATTTT.

The chain is built from TRBV6-1 and TRBJ2-2, with D maybe TRBD2 (6 bases). The germline V gene encodes CDR1 MNHNS and CDR2 SASEGT. This CDR3 comprises 17 residues. The V end lost 4 bases, the J end lost 2 bases, and 17 bases lay between the germline ends. CDR3 sequence reads: CASSVSPGRENTGELFF. The CDR3 nucleotides are TGTGCCAGCAGTGTTAGCCCCGGGCGGGAAAACACCGGGGAGCTGTTTTTT.

The genes are TRBV6-5 and TRBJ1-1; a weak D match, TRBD1 (5 bases). The length of the CDR3 is 15 residues. Trimming cost V 5 bases and J 6 bases, with 19 bases left between them. CDR1 MNHEY and CDR2 SVGAGI come from the germline V gene. This CDR3 is CASSPSWGVGAEAFF. The CDR3 DNA is TGTGCCAGCAGTCCAAGTTGGGGGGTGGGGGCTGAAGCTTTCTTT.

The chain combines TRBV5-4 with TRBJ2-1, with 14 bases that match TRBD2. The CDR3 sequence is 16 residues long. The germline V gene encodes CDR1 SGHNT and CDR2 YYREEE (reference sequence). With V trimmed by 4 bases and J by 10 bases, 10 bases remained unmatched. CDR3 in DNA: TGTGCCAGCAGCCGACTAGCGGGAGGGCAGGGTAGAGAGCAGTTCTTC. Its protein is CASSRLAGGQGREQFF.

The rearrangement uses TRBV14 and TRBJ2-1; D not certain. V lost 4 bases to trimming and J lost 0 bases, with 13 bases between them. The germline gives CDR1 SGHDN, CDR2 FVKESK. There are 16 residues in the CDR3. The CDR3: CASSPRGISSYNEQFF. CDR3 DNA: TGTGCCAGCAGCCCCCGCGGCATAAGCTCCTACAATGAGCAGTTCTTC.

The chain has TRBV6-1 and TRBJ1-1; no reliable D call. The germline V gene has CDR1 MNHNS and CDR2 SASEGT. V was pared by 5 bases and J by 5 bases, with 15 bases between. The CDR3 spans 14 residues. DNA for the CDR3: TGTGCCAGCAGTTCTTTGGGCCCAGATACTGAAGCTTTCTTT. Its translation is CASSSLGPDTEAFF.

This chain connects TRBV27 to TRBJ1-2; D perhaps matches TRBD1 (5 bases). This CDR3 spans 15 amino acids. V shed 6 bases and J shed 4 bases, with 18 bases lying between them. Germline V gene data show CDR1 as MNHEY and CDR2 as SMNVEV (reference sequence). The CDR3 spells CASRRNVREGYGYTF. In DNA form, the CDR3 reads TGTGCCAGCAGAAGAAACGTCAGGGAGGGCTATGGCTACACCTTC.

This clone was found once. V is TRBV10-3 and J is TRBJ1-2, with a weak D call TRBD1 (5 bases). This CDR3 contains 14 residues. Germline V gives CDR1 ENHRY, CDR2 SYGVKD. With 4 bases removed from V and 8 bases from J, the gap between germline ends came to 17 bases. The CDR3 DNA follows: TGTGCCATCAGTGGGGTACGGACACCGAACGGCTACACCTTC. It is translated as CAISGVRTPNGYTF.

This rearrangement joins TRBV7-9 to TRBJ2-2; D uncertain. The V gene lost 5 bases and the J gene lost 0 bases, with 10 bases spanning the gap. Germline CDR1 is SEHNR and CDR2 is FQNEAQ (reference sequence). CDR3 size: 15 residues. CDR3 DNA sequence: TGTGCCAGCAGCCTTACAGTGTCGAACACCGGGGAGCTGTTTTTT. Its translation: CASSLTVSNTGELFF.

The rearrangement uses TRBV11-3 and TRBJ1-5, with D tentatively TRBD1 (5 bases). The V and J ends lost 1 base and 2 bases respectively, with 12 bases between them. Germline V gives CDR1 SGHNT, CDR2 YENEEA. This CDR3 has 16 residues. The CDR3, as DNA: TGTGCCAGCAGCTTAGGAAAAGGGGCGGGCAATCAGCCCCAGCATTTT. This sequence encodes CASSLGKGAGNQPQHF. Drawing the rest from reference TRBV11-3 and TRBJ1-5, the complete variable domain is EAGVVQSPRYKIIEKKQPVAFWCNPISGHNTLYWYLQNLGQGPELLIRYENEEAVDDSQLPKDRFSAERLKGVDSTLKIQPAELGDSAVYLCASSLGKGAGNQPQHFGDGTRLSIL.

The chain recombines TRBV5-1 with TRBJ2-6; weak D call: TRBD1 (6 bases). The CDR3 length is 16 residues. Trimming shortened V by 5 bases and J by 0 bases, and 12 bases separated the two germline ends. The germline V gene encodes CDR1 SGHRS and CDR2 YFSETQ. The CDR3 sequence is CASRRDTRSGANVLTF. DNA of the CDR3: TGCGCCAGCAGACGGGACACACGCTCTGGGGCCAACGTCCTGACTTTC.

The V and J genes are TRBV28 and TRBJ2-7; 9 bases fit TRBD2. J was trimmed by 5 bases and V by 1 base; bases with no gene match: 3. Germline V gene data show CDR1 as MDHEN and CDR2 as SYDVKM. The CDR3 length is 14 residues. CDR3 in DNA: TGTGCCAGCAGTTTATCGAGACTAGCGGACGAGCAGTACTTC. This codes for CASSLSRLADEQYF.

Points on this clone: This sample includes further DNA sequences coding for the same CDR3. This chain's CDR3 is CASSLAGLQETQYF. In DNA form, the CDR3 reads TGTGCCAGCAGCTTAGCGGGGCTCCAAGAGACCCAGTACTTC. The chain employs TRBV7-2 and TRBJ2-5; D perhaps matches TRBD1 (5 bases). Germline V gene data show CDR1 as SGHTA and CDR2 as FQGNSA. Trimming shortened V by 0 bases and J by 1 base, and 6 bases separated the two germline ends. CDR3 size: 14 residues.

The J gene is TRBJ1-5, the V gene TRBV19; 9 bases match TRBD1. V lost 3 bases and J lost 9; bases outside the gene matches: 18. Per germline, CDR1 LNHDA and CDR2 SQIVND (reference sequence). The CDR3 consists of 18 residues. This CDR3 is CASSILVTGGPGVRPQHF. CDR3 nucleotide sequence: TGTGCCAGTAGTATCCTTGTTACAGGGGGCCCGGGAGTGAGGCCCCAGCATTTT.

A note on this clone: The identical CDR3 is also encoded by other nucleotide sequences in the sample. CDR3 sequence: CASHLFPGSPLDETQYF. The CDR3, as DNA: TGCGCCAGCCATTTATTCCCGGGGTCTCCATTGGACGAGACCCAGTACTTC. The chain has TRBV5-1 and TRBJ2-5, with a weak D call TRBD2 (5 bases). Germline V gene data show CDR1 as SGHRS and CDR2 as YFSETQ. The CDR3 contains 17 residues. Trimming left V 7 bases short and J 5 bases short, with 27 bases between.

This chain links TRBV20-1 with TRBJ2-1; D remains unclear. Per germline, CDR1 DFQATT and CDR2 SNEGSKA (reference sequence). The CDR3 runs to 9 residues. The CDR3 loop reads CIPGPLSFF. The CDR3 nucleotides read TGCATCCCCGGTCCCCTTAGTTTCTTC.

The chain couples TRBV7-9 to TRBJ2-3; D is perhaps TRBD2 (6 bases). Germline V gives CDR1 SEHNR, CDR2 FQNEAQ (reference sequence). This CDR3 spans 19 amino acids. Trimming cost V 1 base and J 1 base, with 21 bases left between them. In nucleotides, the CDR3 is TGTGCCAGCAGCTTAGGTTCCGGGCCGGCGAAGCGGGGCACAGATACGCAGTATTTT. Its protein is CASSLGSGPAKRGTDTQYF.